These T cell receptor beta chains were read from a single sample in a study of Ad26.COV2.S vaccination and SARS-CoV-2 variants. Measured with immunoSEQ multiplex PCR; TCRdb has only the in-frame clones, and not every one. The repertoire holds roughly 700,000 clones, 89% seen once, with about 1.5% in the top ten. The sequencing used peripheral blood, collected in a trial of Ad26.COV2.S vaccine versus placebo. Every receptor here comes from a person aged 18 to 65 who received the Ad26.COV2.S COVID-19 vaccine or a placebo. The CDR3 runs from the conserved cysteine through the conserved F or W. A D gene is named only where the DNA matches it firmly.

v_gene,d_gene,j_gene,CDR3aa
TRBV2,-,TRBJ2-2,CASSSAGAWTGELFF
TRBV6-6,-,TRBJ1-6,CASTGTSDSPLHF
TRBV7-9,-,TRBJ1-2,CASSLVTSGGYTF
TRBV5-1,-,TRBJ2-2,CASSLVVDTGELFF
TRBV10-2,-,TRBJ1-4,CASSVRGSDNEKLFF
TRBV9,-,TRBJ1-6,CASSVEGSYNSPLHF
TRBV15,-,TRBJ2-5,CATSRDTRGMETQYF
TRBV6-5,TRBD2,TRBJ2-7,CASSYSRREGAYEQYF
TRBV6-5,-,TRBJ1-5,CASSYEGNSQPQHF
TRBV2,-,TRBJ1-1,CASSPQGTQNTEAFF
TRBV7-9,-,TRBJ1-2,CASSPLGGRGSYGYTF
TRBV5-1,TRBD2,TRBJ2-1,CASSLMLAGGRDNEQFF
TRBV3-1/TRBV3-2,TRBD2,TRBJ2-7,CASSQLAGWEQYF
TRBV27,-,TRBJ1-1,CASRLGMNTEAFF
TRBV20-1,-,TRBJ1-2,CSANGGDGYTF
TRBV5-1,-,TRBJ2-7,CASRLSGQPEQYF
TRBV12-3/TRBV12-4,-,TRBJ2-3,CASMRDTQYF
TRBV30,-,TRBJ2-7,CAWSVLGSEQYF
TRBV6-1,-,TRBJ2-7,CASSEPSYEQYF
TRBV3-1/TRBV3-2,-,TRBJ1-5,CASSMAVGGATQHF
TRBV11-2,TRBD1,TRBJ1-5,CASSLDGAGGEDQPQHF
TRBV18,-,TRBJ2-5,CASSPNGAPYQETQYF
TRBV19,-,TRBJ2-6,CAGGPMGANVLTF
TRBV29-1,TRBD1,TRBJ2-7,CSVTGQGGNEQYF
TRBV18,TRBD1,TRBJ1-2,CASSPGTGNPYGYTF
TRBV15,TRBD1,TRBJ1-4,CATLLTGGPEKLFF
TRBV27,-,TRBJ2-3,CASSYGLLARTDTQYF
TRBV9,-,TRBJ1-1,CASSVEGTEAFF
TRBV7-6,TRBD2,TRBJ2-3,CASSRLLAGGTDTQYF
TRBV24-1,-,TRBJ2-1,CATSDPTGTNFF
TRBV6-1,-,TRBJ2-5,CASSDWVEETQYF
TRBV6-6,-,TRBJ2-5,CASSSHSLGQETQYF